The subject of this entry is one T cell receptor beta chain. These data come from a study of blood T cell repertoires in COVID-19. Study-wide background: Sites in the United States, Italy and Spain provided acute and convalescent COVID-19 samples. T cells, B-cell-depleted T cells, or PBMCs supplied cDNA or gDNA.

Germline CDR1 KGHDR, CDR2 SFDVKD. V gave up 4 bases and J gave up 6 bases, with 6 bases separating them. This CDR3 has 12 residues. As processed by the authors: Using reference gene primer amplification, nucleated cell counts were estimated. TCRdb's table, derived via immunoSEQ multiplex PCR, lists solely in-frame clones and lacks some. D and trimming were read from the DNA, whereas the V and J calls and clone size are those reported in that table. This sample yields 45,000 to 55,000 clones, of which around four fifths are seen a single time; about 5.8% belongs to the top ten. The gene calls are TRBV24-1 and TRBJ2-1, with a tentative D call TRBD2 (5 bases). The receptor was isolated from a human donor in a cohort sampled during active COVID-19. Sequenced sample: peripheral blood. This CDR3 is CATSDRGNEQFF. The DNA for the CDR3 is TGTGCCACCAGTGACCGGGGCAATGAGCAGTTCTTC.